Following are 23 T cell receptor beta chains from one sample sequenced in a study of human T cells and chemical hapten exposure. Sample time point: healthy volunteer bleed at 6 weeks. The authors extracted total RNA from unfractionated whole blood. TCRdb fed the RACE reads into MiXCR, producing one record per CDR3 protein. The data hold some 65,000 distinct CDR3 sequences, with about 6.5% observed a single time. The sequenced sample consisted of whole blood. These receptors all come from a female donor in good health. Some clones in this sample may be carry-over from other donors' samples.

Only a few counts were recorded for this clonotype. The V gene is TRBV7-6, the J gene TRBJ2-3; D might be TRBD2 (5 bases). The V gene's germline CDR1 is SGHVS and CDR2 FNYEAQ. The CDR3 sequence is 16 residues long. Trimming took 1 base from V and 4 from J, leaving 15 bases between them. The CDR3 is CASSLGTPNKADTQYF. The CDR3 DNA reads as TGTGCCAGCAGCTTAGGGACTCCCAACAAAGCAGATACGCAGTATTTT.

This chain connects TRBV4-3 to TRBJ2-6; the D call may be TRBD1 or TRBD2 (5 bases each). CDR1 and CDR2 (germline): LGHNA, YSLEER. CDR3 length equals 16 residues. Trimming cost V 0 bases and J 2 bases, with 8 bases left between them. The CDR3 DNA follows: TGCGCCAGCAGCCAAGACGGGGCTGCTGGGGCCAACGTCCTGACTTTC. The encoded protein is CASSQDGAAGANVLTF.

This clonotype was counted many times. CDR3 in amino acids: CSAFVQNTEAFF. The CDR3 DNA follows: TGCAGTGCTTTTGTGCAGAACACTGAAGCTTTCTTT. The rearrangement links TRBV20-1 to TRBJ1-1; D is uncertain. This CDR3 is built from 12 residues. In germline, CDR1 is DFQATT, CDR2 SNEGSKA (reference sequence). The V gene lost 5 bases and the J gene lost 1 base, with 8 bases spanning the gap.

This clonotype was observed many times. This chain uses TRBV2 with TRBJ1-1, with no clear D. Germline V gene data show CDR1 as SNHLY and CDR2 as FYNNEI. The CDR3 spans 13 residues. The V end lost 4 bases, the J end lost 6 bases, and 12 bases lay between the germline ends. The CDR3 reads CASSGRGRAEAFF. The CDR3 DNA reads TGTGCCAGCAGTGGACGCGGGAGAGCTGAAGCTTTCTTT.

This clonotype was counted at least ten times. As DNA, the CDR3 is TGCAGCTTTGTTAGCGGGGAGGCCAAAAACATTCAGTACTTC. Residues: CSFVSGEAKNIQYF. The V and J genes are TRBV29-1 and TRBJ2-4; TRBD2 agrees at 8 bases. This CDR3 is 14 amino acids long. Losses at the gene ends were 8 bases for V and 1 base for J; bases not matched to a gene: 7. Germline loops: CDR1 SQVTM, CDR2 ANQGSEA.

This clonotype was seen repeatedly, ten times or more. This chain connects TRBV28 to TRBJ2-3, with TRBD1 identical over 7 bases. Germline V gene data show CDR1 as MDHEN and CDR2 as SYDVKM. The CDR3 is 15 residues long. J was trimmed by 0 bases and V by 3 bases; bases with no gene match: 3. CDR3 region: CASSFGTASTDTQYF. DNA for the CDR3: TGTGCCAGCAGTTTCGGGACAGCTAGCACAGATACGCAGTATTTT.

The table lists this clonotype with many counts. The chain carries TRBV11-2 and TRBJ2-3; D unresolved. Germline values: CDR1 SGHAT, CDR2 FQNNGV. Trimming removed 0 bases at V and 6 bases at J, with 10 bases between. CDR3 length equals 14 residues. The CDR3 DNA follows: TGTGCCAGCAGCTTAGAACCGATCCTGGATACGCAGTATTTT. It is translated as CASSLEPILDTQYF.

For the CDR3, the DNA is TGTGCCTGGAGTGTAACTAACTCCTACAATGAGCAGTTCTTC. This codes for CAWSVTNSYNEQFF. This chain connects TRBV30 to TRBJ2-1; D unresolved. The germline V gene has CDR1 GTSNPN and CDR2 SVGIG (reference sequence). V lost 0 bases and J lost 0, with 6 bases in between. The CDR3 is made up of 14 amino acids. The variable domain in full, completed from reference TRBV30 and TRBJ2-1, reads SQTIHQWPATLVQPVGSPLSLECTVEGTSNPNLYWYRQAAGRGLQLLFYSVGIGQISSEVPQNLSASRPQDRQFILSSKKLLLSDSGFYLCAWSVTNSYNEQFFGPGTRLTVL.

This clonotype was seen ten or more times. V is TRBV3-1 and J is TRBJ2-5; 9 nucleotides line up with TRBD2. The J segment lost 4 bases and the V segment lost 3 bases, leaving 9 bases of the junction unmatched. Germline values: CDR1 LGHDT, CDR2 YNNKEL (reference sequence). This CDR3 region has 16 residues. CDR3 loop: CASSQAATSGRETQYF. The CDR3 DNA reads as TGTGCCAGCAGCCAGGCCGCGACTAGCGGCCGAGAGACCCAGTACTTC.

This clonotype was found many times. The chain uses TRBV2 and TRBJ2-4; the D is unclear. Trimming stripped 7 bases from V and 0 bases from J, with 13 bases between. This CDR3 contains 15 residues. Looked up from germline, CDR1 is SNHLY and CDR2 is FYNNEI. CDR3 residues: CASTGLDTAKNIQYF. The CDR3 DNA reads TGTGCCAGCACTGGGTTAGACACAGCCAAAAACATTCAGTACTTC.

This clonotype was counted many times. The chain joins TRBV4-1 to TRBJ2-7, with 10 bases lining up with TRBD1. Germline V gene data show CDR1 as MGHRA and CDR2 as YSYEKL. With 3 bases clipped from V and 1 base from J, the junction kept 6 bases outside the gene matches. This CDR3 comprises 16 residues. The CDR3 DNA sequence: TGCGCCAGCAGCCAGGACAGGGGGACGGGTTCCTACGAGCAGTACTTC. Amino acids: CASSQDRGTGSYEQYF.

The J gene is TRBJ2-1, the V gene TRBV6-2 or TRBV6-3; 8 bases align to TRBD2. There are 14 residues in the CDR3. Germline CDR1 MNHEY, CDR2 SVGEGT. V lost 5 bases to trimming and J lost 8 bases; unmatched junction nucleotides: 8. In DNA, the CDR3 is TGTGCCAGCAGTAGACTAGCGACAGCCGATGAGCAGTTCTTC. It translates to CASSRLATADEQFF.

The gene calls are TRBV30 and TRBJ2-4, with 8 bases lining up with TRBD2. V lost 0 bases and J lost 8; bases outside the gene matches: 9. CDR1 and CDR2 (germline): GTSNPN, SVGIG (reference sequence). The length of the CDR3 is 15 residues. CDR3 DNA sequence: TGTGCCTGGAGTGTACCCGGGGGGGCTGGGTACATTCAGTACTTC. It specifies CAWSVPGGAGYIQYF.

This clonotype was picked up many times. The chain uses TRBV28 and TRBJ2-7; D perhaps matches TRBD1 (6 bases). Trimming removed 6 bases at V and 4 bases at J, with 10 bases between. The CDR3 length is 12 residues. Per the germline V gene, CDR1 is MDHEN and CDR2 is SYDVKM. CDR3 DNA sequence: TGTGCCAGCAGCCGCGGACAGTACGAGCAGTACTTC. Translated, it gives CASSRGQYEQYF. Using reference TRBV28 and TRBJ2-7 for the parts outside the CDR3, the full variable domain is DVKVTQSSRYLVKRTGEKVFLECVQDMDHENMFWYRQDPGLGLRLIYFSYDVKMKEKGDIPEGYSVSREKKERFSLILESASTNQTSMYLCASSRGQYEQYFGPGTRLTVT.

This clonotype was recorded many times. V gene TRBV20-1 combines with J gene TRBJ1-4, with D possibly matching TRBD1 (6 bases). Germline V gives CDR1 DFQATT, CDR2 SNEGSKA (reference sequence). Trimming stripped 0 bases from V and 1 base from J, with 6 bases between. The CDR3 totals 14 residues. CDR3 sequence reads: CSAREDRTNEKLFF. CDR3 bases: TGCAGTGCTAGAGAGGACAGAACTAATGAAAAACTGTTTTTT.

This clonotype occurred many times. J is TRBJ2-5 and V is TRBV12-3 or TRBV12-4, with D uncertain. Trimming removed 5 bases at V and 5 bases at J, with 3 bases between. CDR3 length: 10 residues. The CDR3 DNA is TGTGCCAGCAGTGGTGAGACCCAGTACTTC. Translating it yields CASSGETQYF.

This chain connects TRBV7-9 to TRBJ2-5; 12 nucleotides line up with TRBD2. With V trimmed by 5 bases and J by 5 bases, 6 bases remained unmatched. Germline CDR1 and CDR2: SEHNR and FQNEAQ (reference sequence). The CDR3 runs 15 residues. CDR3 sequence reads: CASSHRLAGVETQYF. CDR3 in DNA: TGTGCCAGCAGCCACAGACTAGCGGGAGTTGAGACCCAGTACTTC.

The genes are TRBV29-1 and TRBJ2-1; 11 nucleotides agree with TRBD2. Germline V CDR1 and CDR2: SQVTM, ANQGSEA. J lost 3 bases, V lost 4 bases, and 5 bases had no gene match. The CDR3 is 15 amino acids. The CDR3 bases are TGCAGCGTTGTACTAGCGGGAGAGTTCTACAATGAGCAGTTCTTC. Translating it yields CSVVLAGEFYNEQFF.

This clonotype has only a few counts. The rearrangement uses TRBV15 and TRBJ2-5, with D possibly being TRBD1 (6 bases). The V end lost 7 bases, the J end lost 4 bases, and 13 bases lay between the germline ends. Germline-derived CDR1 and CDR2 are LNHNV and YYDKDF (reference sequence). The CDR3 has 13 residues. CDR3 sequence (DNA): TGTGCCACCACGGCTGGCAGGGGAGAGACCCAGTACTTC. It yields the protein CATTAGRGETQYF.

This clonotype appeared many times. The CDR3 spells CASSDPGQGSYNEQFF. The CDR3 nucleotides read TGTGCCAGCAGTGATCCGGGACAGGGCTCCTACAATGAGCAGTTCTTC. The V and J genes are TRBV2 and TRBJ2-1; 9 bases match TRBD1. CDR3 size: 16 residues. The germline CDR1 and CDR2 sequences are SNHLY and FYNNEI. The V gene end was trimmed by 3 bases and the J gene end by 0 bases; junction bases not matched to a gene: 3. Variable domain in full (rest from reference TRBV2 and TRBJ2-1): EPEVTQTPSHQVTQMGQEVILRCVPISNHLYFYWYRQILGQKVEFLVSFYNNEISEKSEIFDDQFSVERPDGSNFTLKIRSTKLEDSAMYFCASSDPGQGSYNEQFFGPGTRLTVL.

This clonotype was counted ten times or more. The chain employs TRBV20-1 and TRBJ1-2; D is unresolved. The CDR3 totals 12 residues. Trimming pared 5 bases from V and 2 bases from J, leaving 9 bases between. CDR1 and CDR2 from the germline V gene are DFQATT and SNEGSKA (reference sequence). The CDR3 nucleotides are TGCAGTGCTCTTGGGCGGAACTATGGCTACACCTTC. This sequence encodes CSALGRNYGYTF.

This chain's CDR3 is CSAIVGGFSYEQYF. As DNA, the CDR3 is TGCAGTGCTATAGTCGGGGGGTTTTCCTACGAGCAGTACTTC. V and J are TRBV20-1 and TRBJ2-7, with TRBD2 matching over 7 bases. The CDR3 extends over 14 amino acids. Losses at the gene ends were 4 bases for V and 1 base for J; bases not matched to a gene: 7. Germline V gives CDR1 DFQATT, CDR2 SNEGSKA (reference sequence).

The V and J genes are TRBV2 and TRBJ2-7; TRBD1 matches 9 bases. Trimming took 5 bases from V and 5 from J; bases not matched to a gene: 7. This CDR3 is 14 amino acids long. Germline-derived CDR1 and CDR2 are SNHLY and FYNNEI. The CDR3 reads CASSKQGAGDEQYF. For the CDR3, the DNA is TGTGCCAGCAGTAAACAGGGGGCAGGGGACGAGCAGTACTTC.